A single sample is the source of the 20 T cell receptor delta chains below, sequenced in a study of fetal and pediatric gammadelta thymocytes. TCRdb fed the reads into CATT to redo clone calling. The sample yields almost 2,000 delta-chain clones, around 25% seen once. The sample was non-Vgamma9Vdelta2 gamma-delta T cells from the thymus. Subset: CD3+gammadeltaTCR+ thymocytes not co-expressing Vgamma9 and Vdelta2. The receptors here all came from a child who underwent cardiac surgery and was recorded as healthy.

This clone is medium-sized by share. J is TRDJ1 and V is TRDV1; 9 positions match TRDD2. Germline V gene lookup returns CDR1 TSWWSYY and CDR2 QGS. There are 19 residues in the CDR3. After removal of 1 base from V and 8 bases from J, the junction contained 20 bases not matched to a gene. The CDR3 bases are TGTGCTCTTGGGGAACCCAAATCCCTTCCTACTACACCTTATGGAAAACTCATCTTT. Its translation is CALGEPKSLPTTPYGKLIF.

This clone is labeled medium-sized (0.01 to 0.1%). This sequence joins TRDV1 and TRDJ1, with 11 positions matching TRDD3. The CDR3 consists of 23 residues. Germline values: CDR1 TSWWSYY, CDR2 QGS. The V gene end was trimmed by 5 bases and the J gene end by 0 bases; junction bases not matched to a gene: 26. DNA for the CDR3: TGTGCTCTTGGGATCGCCGTTCCAACTCCGGGCCCGCTGGGGGATACTAACACCGATAAACTCATCTTT. Its translation: CALGIAVPTPGPLGDTNTDKLIF.

With respect to this clone: This could be a read error, since a much larger clone is one nucleotide away. At the DNA level, this CDR3 is encoded by other sequences in the same sample as well. The chain recombines TRDV1 with TRDJ1; maybe TRDD2 (6 bases). V lost 3 bases to trimming and J lost 1 base, with 27 bases between them. CDR1 TSWWSYY and CDR2 QGS come from the germline V gene. The CDR3 consists of 20 residues. The CDR3 is CALGEPFPIRGLPVTDKLIF. CDR3 DNA: TGTGCTCTTGGGGAGCCCTTCCCAATACGGGGGCTGCCTGTCACCGATAAACTCATCTTT.

V and J are TRDV1 and TRDJ1; 10 nucleotides line up with TRDD3. The V gene end was trimmed by 3 bases and the J gene end by 2 bases; junction bases not matched to a gene: 21. Germline V gives CDR1 TSWWSYY, CDR2 QGS. The CDR3 totals 21 residues. CDR3 amino acids: CALGDPGIQPYWGISTDKLIF. The CDR3 bases are TGTGCTCTTGGGGACCCCGGGATCCAACCATACTGGGGGATTAGTACCGATAAACTCATCTTT.

This clone was seen a handful of times. Given a much more abundant clone one base away, this may be a read error. The chain carries TRDV3 and TRDJ2; 12 nucleotides agree with TRDD3. The V segment lost 2 bases and the J segment 0 bases; nucleotides outside the gene matches: 7. This CDR3 is 17 amino acids long. CDR1 TVYSNPD and CDR2 GDNSRS come from the germline V gene (reference sequence). The CDR3 DNA sequence: TGTGCCTTTGCTGCGTACTGGGGGATACCTTTGACAGCACAACTCTTCTTT. Residues: CAFAAYWGIPLTAQLFF.

This clone is labeled as medium-sized (0.01 to 0.1%). This chain links TRDV1 with TRDJ1; 9 bases agree with TRDD3. CDR3 length: 15 residues. Germline CDR1 is TSWWSYY and CDR2 is QGS. V shed 2 bases, J shed 4 bases, and the junction held 5 bases outside the gene matches. The DNA of the CDR3 is TGTGCTCTTGGGGAAGTACTGGGGGAGGACGATAAACTCATCTTT. Its protein is CALGEVLGEDDKLIF.

This clone was observed a few times. V is TRDV1 and J is TRDJ1; 8 nucleotides align to TRDD3. The V segment lost 3 bases and the J segment 2 bases; nucleotides outside the gene matches: 41. The CDR3 runs 27 residues. The germline gives CDR1 TSWWSYY, CDR2 QGS. CDR3 nucleotide sequence: TGTGCTCTTGGGGAGGGGCGGAAATATCTACGCTTCTTTACTGGGGGCCACCACCATCCTTATACCGATAAACTCATCTTT. It specifies CALGEGRKYLRFFTGGHHHPYTDKLIF.

By proportion, this clone is large. V usage is TRDV1 and J usage is TRDJ1, with 10 bases identical to TRDD3. Germline CDR1 is TSWWSYY and CDR2 is QGS. Trimming took 3 bases from V and 1 from J; bases not matched to a gene: 20. CDR3 length: 21 amino acids. CDR3 sequence: CALGDLRRRWGIHMATDKLIF. CDR3 DNA sequence: TGTGCTCTTGGGGACCTACGTCGGAGGTGGGGGATACATATGGCCACCGATAAACTCATCTTT.

A remark on this clone: One base away lies a much larger clone, so this may be a sequencing read error. The J gene is TRDJ1, the V gene TRDV1, with a possible D match to TRDD2 (6 bases). CDR1 and CDR2 (germline): TSWWSYY, QGS. This CDR3 has 22 amino acids. V was pared by 0 bases and J by 3 bases, with 32 bases between. This CDR3 is CALGELRLPAHDGAILADKLIF. The DNA of the CDR3 is TGTGCTCTTGGGGAACTCAGGCTTCCTGCGCACGACGGGGCGATACTAGCCGATAAACTCATCTTT.

A word on this clone: A much larger clone sits a single nucleotide away, making a read error possible. This chain links TRDV1 with TRDJ1; 12 positions match TRDD3. This CDR3 is 28 amino acids long. The germline CDR1 and CDR2 sequences are TSWWSYY and QGS. The CDR3 region has the DNA TGTGCTCTTGTAACCCCTTCCCATGGGGGATCCAACGGTGGGCGCTGGGGGATACGCTCTCAACGGACCGATAAACGCATCTTT. This encodes CALVTPSHGGSNGGRWGIRSQRTDKRIF.

This clone is judged medium-sized. The V call is TRDV3, the J call TRDJ1; 13 nucleotides line up with TRDD3. Unmatched junction bases numbered 29, after V lost 2 bases and J lost 2 bases. CDR3 length: 23 amino acids. The germline V gene encodes CDR1 TVYSNPD and CDR2 GDNSRS (reference sequence). The CDR3 DNA follows: TGTGCCTTTGTCTTGCCTTCCTATTCTCTACTGGGGGATACGCCCGAGCCAACCGATAAACTCATCTTT. This codes for CAFVLPSYSLLGDTPEPTDKLIF.

A remark on this clone: A read error may explain this, as a much larger clone is one base away. The chain employs TRAV29/DV5 and TRDJ1; a weak D match, TRDD3 (5 bases). Germline CDR1 and CDR2: NSMFDY and ISSIKDK. The CDR3 spans 16 residues. Trimming shortened V by 2 bases and J by 7 bases, and 24 bases separated the two germline ends. CDR3 nucleotide sequence: TGTGCAGCAAGGGGACGGAGGGGCTTGGGGAAACTTAAACTCATCTTT. Encoded protein: CAARGRRGLGKLKLIF.

Remarks on this clone: A much larger clone lies one base from this, so it may be a read error. The chain uses TRDV1 and TRDJ1; possible D gene TRDD2, 6 bases. The germline V gene has CDR1 TSWWSYY and CDR2 QGS. This CDR3 spans 20 amino acids. Here the CDR3 DNA reads TGTGCTCTCTTCCTCGGTCCAACCACCACAGCACCCTCGTACACCAATAAACTCATCTTT. Protein product: CALFLGPTTTAPSYTNKLIF.

This clone was picked up a small number of times. J is TRDJ3 and V is TRDV2, with 11 bases lining up with TRDD3. V lost 6 bases to trimming and J lost 4 bases; unmatched junction nucleotides: 4. This CDR3 spans 16 amino acids. The germline gives CDR1 GEAIGNYY, CDR2 EKD. CDR3 nucleotide sequence: TGTGCCTGTCCTGGGGGATACCAGTGGGACACCCGACAGATGTTTTTC. Its protein is CACPGGYQWDTRQMFF.

By share of the sample, this clone is medium-sized (0.01 to 0.1%). The chain combines TRDV1 with TRDJ1; TRDD3 aligns across 13 bases. Trimming at V came to 2 bases and at J to 3 bases, leaving 24 bases not matched to a gene. CDR1 and CDR2 from the germline V gene are TSWWSYY and QGS. The CDR3 loop spans 23 amino acids. The CDR3 DNA sequence: TGTGCTCTTGGGGAAACTGGCTTCCTACCCAAGGACTGGGGGATACGCGTAGCCGATAAACTCATCTTT. Amino acid sequence: CALGETGFLPKDWGIRVADKLIF.

Comment on this clone: With a much larger clone just one base away, this may be a read error. This chain joins TRDV1 and TRDJ1; weak D call: TRDD2 (9 bases). The V end lost 0 bases, the J end lost 0 bases, and 29 bases lay between the germline ends. The germline V gene encodes CDR1 TSWWSYY and CDR2 QGS. The CDR3 sequence is 22 residues long. CDR3 in amino acids: CALGELPPSFLRGDMYTDKLIF. In nucleotides, the CDR3 is TGTGCTCTTGGGGAACTCCCCCCCTCCTTCCTACGGGGGGATATGTACACCGATAAACTCATCTTT.

This clone is labeled medium-sized. This sequence joins TRDV1 and TRDJ1; 8 bases agree with TRDD2. V dropped 4 bases and J dropped 3; count of bases not matched to a gene: 16. The CDR3 is made up of 18 amino acids. Germline assignment: CDR1 TSWWSYY and CDR2 QGS. CDR3 nucleotide sequence: TGTGCTCTTGGGGTACTAACCTTCCTATCAGGGGGTTCCGATAAACTCATCTTT. Its translation: CALGVLTFLSGGSDKLIF.

Turning to this clone: A much larger clone sits a single nucleotide away, making a read error possible. The chain employs TRDV2 and TRDJ1; D gene uncertain. V lost 0 bases to trimming and J lost 0 bases, with 10 bases between them. The CDR3 loop spans 15 amino acids. Germline V gene sequence: CDR1 GEAIGNYY, CDR2 EKD. Written as DNA, the CDR3 is TGTGCCTGTGACACCAGGCGCGTGGACACCGATAAACTCATCTTT. This translates into CACDTRRVDTDKLIF.

By share, this clone counts as medium-sized (0.01 to 0.1%). V usage is TRDV1 and J usage is TRDJ1, with TRDD3 identical over 9 bases. Trimming took 2 bases from V and 0 from J; bases not matched to a gene: 16. This CDR3 comprises 20 residues. Germline CDR1 TSWWSYY, CDR2 QGS. The CDR3 spells CALGEGAPWGIFGYTDKLIF. DNA of the CDR3: TGTGCTCTTGGGGAAGGGGCACCCTGGGGGATTTTCGGGTACACCGATAAACTCATCTTT.

For this clone: A far larger clone is a single base away, which makes a read error likely. This rearrangement joins TRDV1 to TRDJ4; 13 bases map to TRDD3. The assigned J gene may be wrong: the sequence end matches TRDJ1 better. CDR1 and CDR2 (germline): TSWWSYY, QGS. This CDR3 contains 24 residues. This CDR3 reads CALGEPAVVPRSTGGYAKVEKLIF. As DNA, the CDR3 is TGTGCTCTTGGGGAACCGGCCGTCGTCCCACGCAGTACTGGGGGATACGCAAAGGTAGAGAAACTCATCTTT.